Listed here are 14 T cell receptor beta chains from one sample, sequenced in a study of blood T cell repertoires in COVID-19. Using immunoSEQ multiplex PCR, the repertoire was profiled, and TCRdb retains in-frame clones only, with some absent. The sample shows 70,000 to 95,000 clones, 88% of them seen only once. Specimen: peripheral blood. These receptors were collected from a man between 45 and 60 years old with active COVID-19.

The genes are TRBV2 and TRBJ2-5, with TRBD2 matching over 13 bases. J gave up 5 bases and V 4 bases, and 13 bases lay outside the gene matches. Germline-derived CDR1 and CDR2 are SNHLY and FYNNEI. The CDR3 is made up of 18 amino acids. The CDR3, as DNA: TGTGCCAGCAGTGGCCCCCTATCGACTAGCGGGGGGACTGAGACCCAGTACTTC. Translation: CASSGPLSTSGGTETQYF.

This rearrangement joins TRBV14 to TRBJ2-3; 7 bases line up with TRBD2. With V trimmed by 2 bases and J by 0 bases, 8 bases remained unmatched. This CDR3 has 17 residues. The germline V gene encodes CDR1 SGHDN and CDR2 FVKESK. The CDR3 bases are TGTGCCAGCAGCCAACAGAAAGCGGGGTCTAGCACAGATACGCAGTATTTT. Its translation is CASSQQKAGSSTDTQYF. Complete variable domain (other parts from reference TRBV14 and TRBJ2-3): EAGVTQFPSHSVIEKGQTVTLRCDPISGHDNLYWYRRVMGKEIKFLLHFVKESKQDESGMPNNRFLAERTGGTYSTLKVQPAELEDSGVYFCASSQQKAGSSTDTQYFGPGTRLTVL.

The chain has TRBV19 and TRBJ2-5; 9 bases match TRBD2. Looked up from germline, CDR1 is LNHDA and CDR2 is SQIVND (reference sequence). The V segment lost 4 bases and the J segment 4 bases; nucleotides outside the gene matches: 16. The length of the CDR3 is 18 residues. In DNA form, the CDR3 reads TGTGCCAGTAGTACACCCTACGGGGGCGGGGGGGTCTCAGAGACCCAGTACTTC. Residues: CASSTPYGGGGVSETQYF.

The chain joins TRBV19 to TRBJ1-2; possibly TRBD1 for D (6 bases). Germline V CDR1 and CDR2: LNHDA, SQIVND (reference sequence). Trimming removed 4 bases from V and 2 bases from J, with 20 bases in between. The CDR3 is 17 residues long. The CDR3 DNA is TGTGCCAGTAGTACACTGAGGGAGACAGGACAAAACTATGGCTACACCTTC. It is translated as CASSTLRETGQNYGYTF.

This clone has more than one count but fewer than ten. The chain links TRBV12-5 to TRBJ1-1; no firm D call. This CDR3 is built from 16 residues. Between the trimmed V and J ends, which lost 0 bases and 0 bases, there was a span of 11 bases. CDR1 is LGHNT and CDR2 is FRNRAP in the germline V gene. The CDR3 here is CASGLVRSHLNTEAFF. The CDR3 nucleotides read TGTGCTAGTGGTTTGGTAAGGAGCCACCTGAACACTGAAGCTTTCTTT.

This sequence joins TRBV6-5 and TRBJ1-5; 7 nucleotides match TRBD1. V dropped 5 bases and J dropped 2; count of bases not matched to a gene: 3. Germline values: CDR1 MNHEY, CDR2 SVGAGI. This CDR3 is built from 14 residues. The CDR3 sequence: CASSRGQGNQPQHF. The DNA for the CDR3 is TGTGCCAGCAGTCGAGGACAGGGCAATCAGCCCCAGCATTTT.

The genes are TRBV6-4 and TRBJ2-7; 10 positions match TRBD1. The CDR3 length is 18 residues. Germline V gives CDR1 MRHNA, CDR2 SNTAGT. With 11 bases clipped from V and 7 bases from J, the junction kept 26 bases outside the gene matches. The CDR3 DNA reads as TGTGCCTCGGGAGGACCTGGGACAGGGGTGGTTCAACTGTTGGAGCAGTACTTC. Protein product: CASGGPGTGVVQLLEQYF.

The J gene is TRBJ2-7, the V gene TRBV4-3; the D gene is possibly TRBD1 (6 bases). V shed 0 bases and J shed 5 bases, with 14 bases lying between them. Germline CDR1 LGHNA, CDR2 YSLEER. CDR3 size: 15 residues. The CDR3 protein is CASSQEASGEHEQYF. For the CDR3, the DNA is TGCGCCAGCAGCCAAGAGGCTTCAGGGGAACACGAGCAGTACTTC.

The genes are TRBV10-2 and TRBJ2-1; 9 nucleotides line up with TRBD2. This CDR3 comprises 18 residues. CDR1 is WSHSY and CDR2 is SAAADI in the germline V gene. V trimming: 0 bases; J trimming: 6 bases; junction bases outside the gene matches: 12. The CDR3 protein is CASSESTVWRGGRNEQFF. The CDR3, as DNA: TGCGCCAGCAGTGAGTCGACTGTTTGGCGGGGGGGCCGCAATGAGCAGTTCTTC.

V is TRBV18 and J is TRBJ2-3; 11 bases align to TRBD2. J lost 6 bases, V lost 3 bases, and 8 bases had no gene match. The germline gives CDR1 KGHSH, CDR2 LQKENI. CDR3 size: 16 residues. This CDR3 is CASSPITSGSSDTQYF. CDR3 sequence (DNA): TGTGCCAGCTCACCTATAACTAGCGGGAGTTCTGATACGCAGTATTTT.

The V gene is TRBV28, the J gene TRBJ2-1; D is perhaps TRBD2 (5 bases). V was pared by 2 bases and J by 6 bases, with 8 bases between. The CDR3 runs 13 residues. Germline-derived CDR1 and CDR2 are MDHEN and SYDVKM. The CDR3 nucleotides are TGTGCCAGCAGTTTAGGCGGAGGCAATGAGCAGTTCTTC. Translating gives CASSLGGGNEQFF. The full variable domain, with the rest looked up from reference TRBV28 and TRBJ2-1, is DVKVTQSSRYLVKRTGEKVFLECVQDMDHENMFWYRQDPGLGLRLIYFSYDVKMKEKGDIPEGYSVSREKKERFSLILESASTNQTSMYLCASSLGGGNEQFFGPGTRLTVL.

The chain has TRBV28 and TRBJ1-5; TRBD1 matches at 7 bases. The CDR3 length is 18 residues. Trimming removed 1 base from V and 3 bases from J; junction bases left unmatched: 12. CDR1 and CDR2 (germline): MDHEN, SYDVKM. Here the CDR3 DNA reads TGTGCCAGCAGTTTATTTTACAGGGGTACGGATTTCAATCAGCCCCAGCATTTT. The encoded protein is CASSLFYRGTDFNQPQHF.

The rearrangement joins TRBV27 to TRBJ2-7; D may be TRBD2 (6 bases). The germline V gene encodes CDR1 MNHEY and CDR2 SMNVEV (reference sequence). Trimming took 5 bases from V and 0 from J, leaving 17 bases between them. This CDR3 contains 16 residues. The CDR3: CASSPSLARSSYEQYF. CDR3 sequence (DNA): TGTGCCAGCAGTCCATCTCTAGCGCGGAGCTCCTACGAGCAGTACTTC.

This chain connects TRBV19 to TRBJ1-2; 7 bases map to TRBD1. Trimming removed 7 bases from V and 5 bases from J; junction bases left unmatched: 7. Germline-derived CDR1 and CDR2 are LNHDA and SQIVND (reference sequence). This CDR3 spans 13 amino acids. The CDR3 bases are TGTGCCAGTAAGAGACAGGGATCGTATGGCTACACCTTC. This sequence encodes CASKRQGSYGYTF.